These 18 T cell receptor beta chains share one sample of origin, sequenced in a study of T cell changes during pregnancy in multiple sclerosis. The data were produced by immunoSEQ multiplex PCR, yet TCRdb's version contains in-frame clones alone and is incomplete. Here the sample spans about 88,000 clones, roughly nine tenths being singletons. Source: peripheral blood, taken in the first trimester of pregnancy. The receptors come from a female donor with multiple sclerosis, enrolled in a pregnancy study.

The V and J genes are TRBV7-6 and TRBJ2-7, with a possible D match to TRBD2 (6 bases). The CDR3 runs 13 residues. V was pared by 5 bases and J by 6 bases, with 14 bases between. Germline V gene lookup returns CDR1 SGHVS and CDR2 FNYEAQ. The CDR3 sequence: CASSQKPGVEQYF. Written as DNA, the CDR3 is TGTGCCAGCAGCCAAAAGCCGGGGGTCGAGCAGTACTTC. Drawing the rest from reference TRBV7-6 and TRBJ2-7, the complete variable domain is GAGVSQSPRYKVTKRGQDVALRCDPISGHVSLYWYRQALGQGPEFLTYFNYEAQQDKSGLPNDRFSAERPEGSISTLTIQRTEQRDSAMYRCASSQKPGVEQYFGPGTRLTVT.

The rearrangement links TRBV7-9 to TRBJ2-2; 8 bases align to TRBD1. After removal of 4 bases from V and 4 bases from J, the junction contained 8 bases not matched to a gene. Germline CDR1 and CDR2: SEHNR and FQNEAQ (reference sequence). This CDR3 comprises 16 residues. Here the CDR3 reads CASSSGQGPGTGELFF. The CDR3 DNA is TGTGCCAGCAGCTCCGGACAGGGCCCGGGCACCGGGGAGCTGTTTTTT.

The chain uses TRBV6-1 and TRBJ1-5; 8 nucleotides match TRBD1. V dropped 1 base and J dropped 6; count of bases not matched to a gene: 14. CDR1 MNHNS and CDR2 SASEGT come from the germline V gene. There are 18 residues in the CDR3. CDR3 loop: CASSEGGLDRVIRQPQHF. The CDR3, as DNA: TGTGCCAGCAGTGAAGGGGGGTTGGACAGGGTAATACGTCAGCCCCAGCATTTT.

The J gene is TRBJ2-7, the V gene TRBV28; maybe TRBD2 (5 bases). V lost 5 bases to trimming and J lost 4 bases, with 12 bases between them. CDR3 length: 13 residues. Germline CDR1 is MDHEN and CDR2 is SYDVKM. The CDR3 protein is CASSINGGYEQYF. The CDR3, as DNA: TGTGCCAGCAGTATTAATGGAGGTTACGAGCAGTACTTC.

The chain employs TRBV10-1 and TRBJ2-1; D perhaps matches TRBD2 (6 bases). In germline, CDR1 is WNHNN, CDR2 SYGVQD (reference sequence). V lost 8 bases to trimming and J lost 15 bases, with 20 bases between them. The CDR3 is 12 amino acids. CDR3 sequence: CASSYLAGRRFF. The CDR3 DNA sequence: TGCGCCAGCTCCTATTTGGCGGGGCGGCGGTTCTTC.

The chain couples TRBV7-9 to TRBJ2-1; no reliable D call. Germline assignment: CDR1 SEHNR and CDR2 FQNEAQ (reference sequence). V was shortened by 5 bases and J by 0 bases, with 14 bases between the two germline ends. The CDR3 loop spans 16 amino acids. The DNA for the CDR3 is TGTGCCAGCAGCACCCACGTGGGCGACTCCTACAATGAGCAGTTCTTC. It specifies CASSTHVGDSYNEQFF.

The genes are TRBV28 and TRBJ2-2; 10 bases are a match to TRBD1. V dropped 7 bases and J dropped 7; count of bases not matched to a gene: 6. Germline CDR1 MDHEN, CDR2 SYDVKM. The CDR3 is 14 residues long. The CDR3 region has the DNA TGTGCCAGCAAGCGACAGGGGGCAGTCGGGGAGCTGTTTTTT. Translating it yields CASKRQGAVGELFF.

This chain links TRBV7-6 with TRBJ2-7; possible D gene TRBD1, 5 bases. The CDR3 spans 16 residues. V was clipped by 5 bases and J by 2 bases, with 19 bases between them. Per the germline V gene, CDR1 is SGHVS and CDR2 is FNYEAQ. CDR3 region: CASSPFMGRGAYEQYF. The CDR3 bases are TGTGCCAGCAGCCCCTTCATGGGGCGAGGAGCCTACGAGCAGTACTTC.

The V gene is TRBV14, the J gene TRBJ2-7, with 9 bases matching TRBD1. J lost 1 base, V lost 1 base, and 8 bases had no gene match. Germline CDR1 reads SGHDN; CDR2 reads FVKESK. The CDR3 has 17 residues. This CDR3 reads CASSQVAPGQGSYEQYF. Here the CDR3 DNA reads TGTGCCAGCAGCCAAGTCGCACCGGGACAGGGATCCTACGAGCAGTACTTC.

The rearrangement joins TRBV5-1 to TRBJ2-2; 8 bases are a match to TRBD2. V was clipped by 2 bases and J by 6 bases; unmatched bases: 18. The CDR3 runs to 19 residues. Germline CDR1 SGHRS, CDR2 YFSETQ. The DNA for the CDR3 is TGCGCCAGCAGCTTCAATCCCACGCCGGGACTAGATGTTGCCGGGGAGCTGTTTTTT. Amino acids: CASSFNPTPGLDVAGELFF.

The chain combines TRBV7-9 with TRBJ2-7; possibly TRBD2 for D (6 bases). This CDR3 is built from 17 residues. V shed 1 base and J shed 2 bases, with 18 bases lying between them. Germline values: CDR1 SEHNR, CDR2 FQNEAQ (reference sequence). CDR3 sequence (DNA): TGTGCCAGCAGCTTAGGGTTTTTCGGGGGAGGACCCTACGAGCAGTACTTC. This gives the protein CASSLGFFGGGPYEQYF.

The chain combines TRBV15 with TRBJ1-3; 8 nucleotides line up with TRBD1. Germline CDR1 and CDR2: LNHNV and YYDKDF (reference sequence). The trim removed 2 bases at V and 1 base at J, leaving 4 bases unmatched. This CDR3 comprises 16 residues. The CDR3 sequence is CATSRLDRASGNTIYF. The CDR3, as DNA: TGTGCCACCAGCAGACTGGACAGGGCATCTGGAAACACCATATATTTT.

The CDR3 bases are TGTGCCAGCAGTCGAGACAGGGGGCACTACAATGAGCAGTTCTTC. Its protein is CASSRDRGHYNEQFF. This chain uses TRBV27 with TRBJ2-1; TRBD1 matches at 10 bases. Per the germline V gene, CDR1 is MNHEY and CDR2 is SMNVEV (reference sequence). The CDR3 is 15 residues long. V lost 5 bases and J lost 3; bases outside the gene matches: 4.

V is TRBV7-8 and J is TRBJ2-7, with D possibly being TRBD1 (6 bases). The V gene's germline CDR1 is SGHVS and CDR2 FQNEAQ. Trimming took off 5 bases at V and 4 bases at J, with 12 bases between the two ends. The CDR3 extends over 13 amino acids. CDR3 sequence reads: CASSDDRRYEQYF. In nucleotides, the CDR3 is TGTGCCAGCAGCGACGACAGGAGGTACGAGCAGTACTTC.

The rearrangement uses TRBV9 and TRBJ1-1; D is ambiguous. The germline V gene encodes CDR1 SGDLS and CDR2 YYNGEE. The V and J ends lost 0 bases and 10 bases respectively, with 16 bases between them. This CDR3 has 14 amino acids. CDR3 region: CASSVDSGLMGAFF. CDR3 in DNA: TGTGCCAGCAGCGTAGACTCCGGACTGATGGGAGCTTTCTTT. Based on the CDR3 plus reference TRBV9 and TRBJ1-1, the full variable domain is DSGVTQTPKHLITATGQRVTLRCSPRSGDLSVYWYQQSLDQGLQFLIQYYNGEERAKGNILERFSAQQFPDLHSELNLSSLELGDSALYFCASSVDSGLMGAFFGQGTRLTVV.

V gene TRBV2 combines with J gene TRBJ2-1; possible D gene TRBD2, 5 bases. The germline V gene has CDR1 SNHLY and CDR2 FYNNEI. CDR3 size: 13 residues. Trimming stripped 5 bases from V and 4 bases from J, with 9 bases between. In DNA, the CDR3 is TGTGCCAGCAGTCCAGCGGTGTACAATGAGCAGTTCTTC. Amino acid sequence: CASSPAVYNEQFF.

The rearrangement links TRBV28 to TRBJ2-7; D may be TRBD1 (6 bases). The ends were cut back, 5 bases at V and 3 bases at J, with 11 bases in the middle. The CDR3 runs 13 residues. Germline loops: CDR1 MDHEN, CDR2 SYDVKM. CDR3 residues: CASSQETGYEQYF. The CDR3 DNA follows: TGTGCCAGCAGTCAGGAGACAGGCTACGAGCAGTACTTC. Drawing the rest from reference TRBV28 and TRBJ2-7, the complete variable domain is DVKVTQSSRYLVKRTGEKVFLECVQDMDHENMFWYRQDPGLGLRLIYFSYDVKMKEKGDIPEGYSVSREKKERFSLILESASTNQTSMYLCASSQETGYEQYFGPGTRLTVT.

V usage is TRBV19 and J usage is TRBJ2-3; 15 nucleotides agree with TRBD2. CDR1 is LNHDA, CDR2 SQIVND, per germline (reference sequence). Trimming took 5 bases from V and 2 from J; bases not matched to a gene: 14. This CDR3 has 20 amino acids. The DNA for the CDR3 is TGTGCCAGTAGTGCGAGGGGACTAGCGGGAGGATGGCCTATCACAGATACGCAGTATTTT. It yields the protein CASSARGLAGGWPITDTQYF.